The rows below give T cell receptor beta chains drawn from one sample of a study of glioma-infiltrating T cells after dendritic cell vaccination. The method was immunoSEQ multiplex PCR; TCRdb's version includes in-frame clones alone and lacks a portion of them. The table includes 98,000 or so clones, 80% detected once. This material consisted of blood, taken after dendritic cell vaccination. Receptor source: a human donor with glioblastoma. CDR3s include the opening cysteine and the closing phenylalanine or tryptophan. Fields, in order: clone size, D gene, J gene, V gene, CDR3 protein, CDR3 DNA. The D gene is left open where the match is weak. Some rows have no size entry. The others give once, few or many, or a class for an expanded clone.

clone_size: -
d_call: -
j_call: TRBJ1-5
v_call: TRBV5-4
cdr3_aa: CASTNTLETPYSNQPQHF
cdr3_nt: TGTGCCAGCACCAACACTCTCGAGACACCTTATAGCAATCAGCCCCAGCATTTT

clone_size: few
d_call: -
j_call: TRBJ1-5
v_call: TRBV21-1
cdr3_aa: CASRNRDYQPQHF
cdr3_nt: TGTGCCAGCAGGAACAGGGATTATCAGCCCCAGCATTTT

clone_size: -
d_call: TRBD1
j_call: TRBJ2-6
v_call: TRBV27
cdr3_aa: CATGQGAGANVLTF
cdr3_nt: TGTGCCACCGGACAGGGGGCTGGGGCCAACGTCCTGACTTTC

clone_size: -
d_call: -
j_call: TRBJ2-7
v_call: TRBV27
cdr3_aa: CASSLVRGTHYEQYF
cdr3_nt: TGTGCCAGCAGTTTGGTTAGGGGGACCCACTACGAGCAGTACTTC

clone_size: once
d_call: TRBD1
j_call: TRBJ2-7
v_call: TRBV28
cdr3_aa: CASGTGGTGVIEQYF
cdr3_nt: TGTGCCAGTGGGACCGGGGGGACAGGGGTTATTGAGCAGTACTTC

clone_size: -
d_call: -
j_call: TRBJ1-6
v_call: TRBV27
cdr3_aa: CASSLSGNYNSPLHF
cdr3_nt: TGTGCCAGCAGTTTGTCGGGAAACTATAATTCACCCCTCCACTTT

clone_size: -
d_call: TRBD2
j_call: TRBJ2-3
v_call: TRBV5-1
cdr3_aa: CASSLTGGAADTQYF
cdr3_nt: TGCGCCAGCAGCTTGACCGGGGGGGCGGCAGATACGCAGTATTTT

clone_size: -
d_call: TRBD1
j_call: TRBJ2-5
v_call: TRBV28
cdr3_aa: CASSYRDRGRETQYF
cdr3_nt: TGTGCCAGCAGTTACCGGGACAGGGGGCGGGAGACCCAGTACTTC

clone_size: -
d_call: -
j_call: TRBJ2-4
v_call: TRBV9
cdr3_aa: CASSVADSRDIQYF
cdr3_nt: TGTGCCAGCAGCGTAGCCGATTCCAGGGACATTCAGTACTTC

clone_size: -
d_call: -
j_call: TRBJ2-1
v_call: TRBV18
cdr3_aa: CASHQRQGNYNEQFF
cdr3_nt: TGTGCCAGCCACCAAAGGCAGGGAAACTACAATGAGCAGTTCTTC